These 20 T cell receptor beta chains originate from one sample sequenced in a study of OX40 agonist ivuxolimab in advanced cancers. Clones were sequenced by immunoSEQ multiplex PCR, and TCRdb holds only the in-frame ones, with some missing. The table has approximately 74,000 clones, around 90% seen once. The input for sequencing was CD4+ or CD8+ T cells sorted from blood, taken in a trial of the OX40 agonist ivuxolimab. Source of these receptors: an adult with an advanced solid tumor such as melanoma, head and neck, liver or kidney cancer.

CDR3 amino acids: CASSPRGQETQYF. CDR3 coding DNA: TGTGCCAGCAGTCCCCGAGGACAAGAGACCCAGTACTTC. V and J are TRBV6-6 and TRBJ2-5; D is unresolved. Between the trimmed V and J ends, which lost 5 bases and 2 bases, there was a span of 9 bases. Per the germline V gene, CDR1 is MNHNY and CDR2 is SVGAGI (reference sequence). CDR3 size: 13 residues.

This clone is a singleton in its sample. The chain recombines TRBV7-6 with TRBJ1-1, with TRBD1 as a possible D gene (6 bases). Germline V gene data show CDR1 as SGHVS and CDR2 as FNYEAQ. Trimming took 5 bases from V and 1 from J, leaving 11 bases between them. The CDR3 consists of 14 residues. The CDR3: CASSPGTTNTEAFF. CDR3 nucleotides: TGTGCCAGCAGCCCCGGGACAACGAACACTGAAGCTTTCTTT.

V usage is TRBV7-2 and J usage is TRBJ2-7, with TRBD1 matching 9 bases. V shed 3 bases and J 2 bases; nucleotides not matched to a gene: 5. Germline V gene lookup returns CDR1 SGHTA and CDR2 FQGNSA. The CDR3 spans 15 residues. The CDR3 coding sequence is TGTGCCAGCAGCTTTGGACAGGGGTTCGCCTACGAGCAGTACTTC. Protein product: CASSFGQGFAYEQYF.

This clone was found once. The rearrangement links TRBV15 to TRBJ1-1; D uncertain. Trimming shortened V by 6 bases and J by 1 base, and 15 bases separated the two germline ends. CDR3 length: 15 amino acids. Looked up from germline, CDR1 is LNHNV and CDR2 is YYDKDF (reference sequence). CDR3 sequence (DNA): TGTGCCACCAGTTGGGGATCTTCCTCGAACACTGAAGCTTTCTTT. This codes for CATSWGSSSNTEAFF.

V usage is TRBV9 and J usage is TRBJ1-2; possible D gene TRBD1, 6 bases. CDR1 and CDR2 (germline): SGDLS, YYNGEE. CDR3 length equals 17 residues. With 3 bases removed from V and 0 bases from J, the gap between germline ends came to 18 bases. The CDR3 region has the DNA TGTGCCAGCAGCGGAACACCTGGGGGCGACGCTAACTATGGCTACACCTTC. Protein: CASSGTPGGDANYGYTF.

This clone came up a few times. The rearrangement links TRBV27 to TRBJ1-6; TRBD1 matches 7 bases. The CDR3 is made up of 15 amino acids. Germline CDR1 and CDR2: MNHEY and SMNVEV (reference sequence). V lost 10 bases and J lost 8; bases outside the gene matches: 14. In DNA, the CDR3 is TGTGCCACCTCGGAGGGGGCCATAATGTATTCACCCCTCCACTTT. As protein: CATSEGAIMYSPLHF.

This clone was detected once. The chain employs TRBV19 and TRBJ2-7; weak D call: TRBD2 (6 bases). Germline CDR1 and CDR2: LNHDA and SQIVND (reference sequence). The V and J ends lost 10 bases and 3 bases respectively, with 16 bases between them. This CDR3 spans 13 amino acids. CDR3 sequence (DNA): TGTGCCACCTCAGGAGGGCCGTTCTACGAGCAGTACTTC. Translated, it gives CATSGGPFYEQYF.

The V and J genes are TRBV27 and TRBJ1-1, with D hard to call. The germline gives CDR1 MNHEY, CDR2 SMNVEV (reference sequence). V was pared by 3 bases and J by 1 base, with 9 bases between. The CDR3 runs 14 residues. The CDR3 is CASSFGPSNTEAFF. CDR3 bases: TGTGCCAGCAGTTTCGGGCCATCGAACACTGAAGCTTTCTTT.

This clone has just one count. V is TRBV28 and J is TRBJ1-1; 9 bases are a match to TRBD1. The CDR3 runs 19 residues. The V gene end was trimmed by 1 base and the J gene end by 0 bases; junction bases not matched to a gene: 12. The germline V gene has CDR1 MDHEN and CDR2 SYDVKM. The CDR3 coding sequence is TGTGCCAGCAGTTTATTAGCCCGGGACAGGGAGGGTATGAACACTGAAGCTTTCTTT. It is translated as CASSLLARDREGMNTEAFF.

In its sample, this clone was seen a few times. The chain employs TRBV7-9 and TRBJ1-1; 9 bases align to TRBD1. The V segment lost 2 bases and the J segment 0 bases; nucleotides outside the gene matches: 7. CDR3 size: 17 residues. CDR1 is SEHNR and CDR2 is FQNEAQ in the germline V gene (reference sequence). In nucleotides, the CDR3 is TGTGCCAGCAGCTTACCCGGACAGGGGACCTTGAACACTGAAGCTTTCTTT. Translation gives CASSLPGQGTLNTEAFF.

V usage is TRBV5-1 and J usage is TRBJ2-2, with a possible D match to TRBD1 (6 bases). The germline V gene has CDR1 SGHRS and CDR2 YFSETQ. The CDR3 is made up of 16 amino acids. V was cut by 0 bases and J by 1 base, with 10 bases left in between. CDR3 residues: CASSLEGRGNTGELFF. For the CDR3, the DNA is TGCGCCAGCAGCTTGGAGGGCAGGGGGAACACCGGGGAGCTGTTTTTT.

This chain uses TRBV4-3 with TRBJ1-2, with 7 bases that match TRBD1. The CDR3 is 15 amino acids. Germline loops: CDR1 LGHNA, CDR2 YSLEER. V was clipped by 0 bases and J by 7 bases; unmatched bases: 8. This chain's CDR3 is CASSQDIETGFGYTF. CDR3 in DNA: TGCGCCAGCAGCCAAGATATCGAGACAGGGTTTGGCTACACCTTC.

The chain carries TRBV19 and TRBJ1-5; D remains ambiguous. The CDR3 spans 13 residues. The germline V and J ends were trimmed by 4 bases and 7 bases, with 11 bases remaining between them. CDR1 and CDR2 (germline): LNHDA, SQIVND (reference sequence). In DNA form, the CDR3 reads TGTGCCAGTAGTAGAGGGTTGGCCCAGCCCCAGCATTTT. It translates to CASSRGLAQPQHF.

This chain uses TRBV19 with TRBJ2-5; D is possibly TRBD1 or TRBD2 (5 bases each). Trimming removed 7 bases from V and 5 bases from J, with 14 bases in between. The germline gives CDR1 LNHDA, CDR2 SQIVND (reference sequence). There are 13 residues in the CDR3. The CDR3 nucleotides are TGTGCCAGTACCCCAAGGGGCGGGGAGACCCAGTACTTC. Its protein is CASTPRGGETQYF. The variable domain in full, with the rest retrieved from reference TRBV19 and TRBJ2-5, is DGGITQSPKYLFRKEGQNVTLSCEQNLNHDAMYWYRQDPGQGLRLIYYSQIVNDFQKGDIAEGYSVSREKKESFPLTVTSAQKNPTAFYLCASTPRGGETQYFGPGTRLLVL.

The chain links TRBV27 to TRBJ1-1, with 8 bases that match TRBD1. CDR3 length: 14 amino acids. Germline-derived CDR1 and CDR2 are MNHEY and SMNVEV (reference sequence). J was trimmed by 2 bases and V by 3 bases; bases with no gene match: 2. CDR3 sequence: CASSFQGANTEAFF. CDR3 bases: TGTGCCAGCAGTTTCCAGGGGGCCAACACTGAAGCTTTCTTT.

The CDR3: CASSFAPISGIAFEEQFF. The CDR3 DNA is TGTGCCAGCAGTTTCGCCCCCATTAGCGGGATCGCCTTTGAGGAGCAGTTCTTC. V and J are TRBV27 and TRBJ2-1, with TRBD2 identical over 8 bases. Per germline, CDR1 MNHEY and CDR2 SMNVEV (reference sequence). The CDR3 spans 18 residues. Losses at the gene ends were 3 bases for V and 10 bases for J; bases not matched to a gene: 20.

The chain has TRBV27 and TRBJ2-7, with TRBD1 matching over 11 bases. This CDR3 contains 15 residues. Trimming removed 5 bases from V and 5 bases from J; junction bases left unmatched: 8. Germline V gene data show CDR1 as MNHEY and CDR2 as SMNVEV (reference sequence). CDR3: CASSPWDRGAHEQYF. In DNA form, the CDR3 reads TGTGCCAGCAGTCCGTGGGACAGGGGGGCCCACGAGCAGTACTTC.

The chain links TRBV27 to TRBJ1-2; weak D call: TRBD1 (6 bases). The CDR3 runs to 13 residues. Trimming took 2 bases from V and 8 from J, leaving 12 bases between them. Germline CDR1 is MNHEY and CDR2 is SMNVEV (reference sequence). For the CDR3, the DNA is TGTGCCAGCAGTTTACGGGGGCTGGGGGGCTACACCTTC. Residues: CASSLRGLGGYTF.

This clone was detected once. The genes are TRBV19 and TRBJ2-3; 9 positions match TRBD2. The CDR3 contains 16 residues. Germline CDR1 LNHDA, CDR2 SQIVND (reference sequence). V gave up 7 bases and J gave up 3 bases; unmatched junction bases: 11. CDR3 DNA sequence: TGTGCCAGTACCCTCGTAGCGGGAGCGTGGACAGATACGCAGTATTTT. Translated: CASTLVAGAWTDTQYF.

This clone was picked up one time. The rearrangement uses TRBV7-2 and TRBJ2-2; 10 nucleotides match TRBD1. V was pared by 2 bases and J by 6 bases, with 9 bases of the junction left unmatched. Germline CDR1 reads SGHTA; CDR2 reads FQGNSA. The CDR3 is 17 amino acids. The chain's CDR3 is CASSLWDRGAFAGELFF. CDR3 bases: TGTGCCAGCAGCTTATGGGACAGGGGAGCGTTCGCCGGGGAGCTGTTTTTT.